The source of this TCR beta chain is a study of cytomegalovirus exposure and HLA in healthy donors. Germline values: CDR1 SGHTA, CDR2 FQGNSA. The CDR3 is 15 amino acids. The V segment lost 5 bases and the J segment 3 bases; nucleotides outside the gene matches: 3. To note about this clone: Its antigen is still unknown.

Study observations and caveats: V- and J-gene trimming in TCR beta was tied to a missense DCLRE1C variant by an analysis performed later. Exclusion applied to some V segments, including TRBV6-2 and TRBV6-3, as they were indistinguishable.

The PCR had 60 Vbeta and 13 Jbeta primers. Repertoires were generated with immunoSEQ multiplex PCR, while TCRdb's copy carries only in-frame clones and drops some. This sample has some 160,000 clones, with roughly 82% found just once. Sequences were obtained from PBMCs. The chain combines TRBV7-2 with TRBJ2-7; 14 bases are a match to TRBD2. The TCR sequence derives from a woman between 45 and 65 years old in good health and CMV-seronegative. In DNA, the CDR3 is TGTGCCAGCAGCCGAGGACTAGCGGGGGGCTACGAGCAGTACTTC. It is translated as CASSRGLAGGYEQYF.